These T cell receptor beta chains were read from a single sample in a study of T cell changes during pregnancy in multiple sclerosis. Some clones are missing from TCRdb's copy, which holds only in-frame ones; the method was immunoSEQ multiplex PCR. This sample has some 38,000 clones, with more than 75% found just once. Specimen: CD4+ T cells from peripheral blood mononuclear cells, collected in the second trimester of pregnancy. These receptors were collected from a female donor in good health, enrolled as a control in a pregnancy study. The CDR3 runs from the conserved cysteine through the conserved F or W.

v_gene	j_gene	CDR3aa
TRBV6-6	TRBJ1-2	CASQDRGSNYGYTF
TRBV7-9	TRBJ1-4	CASSLSQGGNEKLFF
TRBV7-2	TRBJ1-2	CASSRLQGGSNGYTF
TRBV7-2	TRBJ2-2	CASSHRDPPELFF
TRBV12-5	TRBJ1-5	CASGLVSGQNNQPQHF
TRBV28	TRBJ2-5	CASSSRGLAGEETQYF
TRBV9	TRBJ1-2	CASSDTGNYGYTF
TRBV4-2	TRBJ2-3	CASSQPRAGYSTDTQYF
TRBV6-1	TRBJ1-5	CASGTGNQPQHF
TRBV7-9	TRBJ2-1	CASTLGLGQKQFF
TRBV19	TRBJ2-2	CASSIAEPTGELFF
TRBV5-1	TRBJ1-1	CASSPGLNTEAFF
TRBV13	TRBJ2-3	CASSRQGLLLTDTQYF
TRBV7-2	TRBJ1-2	CASSFSDYGYTF
TRBV30	TRBJ1-2	CAWGGVNRVWYGYTF
TRBV29-1	TRBJ1-2	CSVEAGNGYTF
TRBV2	TRBJ1-1	CASWRGQRMAEAFF
TRBV21-1	TRBJ2-5	CASSRGLAERQETQYF
TRBV18	TRBJ2-7	CASSPKTGATYEQYF
TRBV6-1	TRBJ2-7	CASSFSPGLSYEQYF
TRBV4-3	TRBJ2-3	CASSQDWLADGTDTQYF
TRBV28	TRBJ1-2	CASSVDRDYGYTF
TRBV4-3	TRBJ2-2	CASSQDLAGGTNTGELFF
TRBV11-1	TRBJ2-2	CASSGGWDRVTGELFF
TRBV4-3	TRBJ1-3	CASSRHPGISGNTIYF
TRBV23-1	TRBJ1-6	CASSQAGESPLHF
TRBV29-1	TRBJ1-3	CSVEYSGNTIYF
TRBV6-6	TRBJ2-1	CASIKGGEQFF
TRBV27	TRBJ1-1	CASSRLRDSEAFF
TRBV7-2	TRBJ1-3	CASSSQTVRSGNTIYF
TRBV7-2	TRBJ1-1	CASSLGRGRANTEAFF
TRBV7-2	TRBJ1-5	CASSFPDQPQHF
TRBV10-3	TRBJ2-3	CAIGRAGGPDTQYF
TRBV18	TRBJ2-3	CASSPPSSTDTQYF
TRBV7-3	TRBJ1-1	CASSPQGASLNTEAFF
TRBV7-9	TRBJ1-2	CASSSETESYGYTF
TRBV19	TRBJ1-2	CASSRMGGYTF
TRBV6-5	TRBJ1-1	CASRMSGTEAFF
TRBV4-3	TRBJ2-7	CASSQAGGWEQYF
TRBV28	TRBJ1-3	CASRTGQSGNTIYF
TRBV7-3	TRBJ2-7	CASSPGPSYEQYF
TRBV19	TRBJ1-1	CASTDGGVLTNTEAFF
TRBV2	TRBJ1-6	CASRPTAHNSPLHF
TRBV4-1	TRBJ1-6	CASSARQGRNSPLHF
TRBV15	TRBJ2-5	CATSRSGGVQETQYF
TRBV18	TRBJ2-2	CASSLLQGDTGELFF
TRBV2	TRBJ2-3	CASRLERTQYF
TRBV6-5	TRBJ1-2	CASSSRFTGGRGSYTF
TRBV5-1	TRBJ1-4	CASSLEGTGYEKLFF
TRBV5-4	TRBJ2-1	CASRPERGDPKEQFF
TRBV20-1	TRBJ2-7	CSASPRDEQYF
TRBV5-1	TRBJ1-3	CASSAGGAGNTIYF
TRBV28	TRBJ1-6	CASRQQGTYNSPLHF
TRBV9	TRBJ1-4	CASSPRPTEKLFF
TRBV6-5	TRBJ1-6	CASSYLTGIDSPLHF
TRBV6-4	TRBJ2-5	CASSFSGGETQYF
TRBV29-1	TRBJ2-3	CSVGGTSGGAVGTQYF
TRBV5-1	TRBJ2-3	CASSPLAGTDTQYF
TRBV12-5	TRBJ1-1	CASGLGQGGAFF